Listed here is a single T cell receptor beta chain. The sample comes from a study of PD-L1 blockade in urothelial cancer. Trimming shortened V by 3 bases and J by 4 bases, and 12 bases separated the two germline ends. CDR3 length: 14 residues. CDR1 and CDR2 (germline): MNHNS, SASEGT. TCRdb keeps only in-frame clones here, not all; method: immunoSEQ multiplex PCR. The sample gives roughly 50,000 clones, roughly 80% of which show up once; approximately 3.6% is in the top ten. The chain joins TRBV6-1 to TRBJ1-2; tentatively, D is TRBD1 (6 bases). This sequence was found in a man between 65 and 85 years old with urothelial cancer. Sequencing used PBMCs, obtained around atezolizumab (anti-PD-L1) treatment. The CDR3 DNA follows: TGTGCCAGCAGTGAGGGGGGGGACATCTATGGCTACACCTTC. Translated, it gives CASSEGGDIYGYTF.